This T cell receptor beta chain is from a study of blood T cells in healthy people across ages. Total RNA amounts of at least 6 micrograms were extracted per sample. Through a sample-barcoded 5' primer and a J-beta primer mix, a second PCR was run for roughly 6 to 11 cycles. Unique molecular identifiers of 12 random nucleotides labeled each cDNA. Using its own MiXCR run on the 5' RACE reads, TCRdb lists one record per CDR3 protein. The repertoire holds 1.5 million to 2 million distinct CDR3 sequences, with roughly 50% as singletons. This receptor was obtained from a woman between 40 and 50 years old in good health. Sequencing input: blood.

DNA for the CDR3: TGCAGTGCACAGAAAACCAGGACGGGGGTTGAAAACATTCAGTACTTC. Its protein product is CSAQKTRTGVENIQYF. The rearrangement joins TRBV20-1 to TRBJ2-4; tentatively, D is TRBD2 (6 bases). Per the germline V gene, CDR1 is DFQATT and CDR2 is SNEGSKA (reference sequence). The CDR3 is 16 residues long. The V end lost 6 bases, the J end lost 5 bases, and 23 bases lay between the germline ends.